What follows are 4 T cell receptor beta chains derived from one specimen sequenced in a study of cytotoxic CD8 clonotypes in ibrutinib-treated CLL. Sequenced by immunoSEQ multiplex PCR; TCRdb stores in-frame clones only, minus some. This table has over 95,000 clones, more than 55% appearing once. The sequenced sample was PBMCs, obtained after 24 months of ibrutinib treatment. The receptors here all came from a human donor with chronic lymphocytic leukemia.

CDR3 in amino acids: CASRLNERDRALYEGQYF. The CDR3 DNA reads TGTGCCAGCAGATTGAACGAGCGGGACAGGGCATTGTACGAGGGGCAGTACTTC. The chain links TRBV28 to TRBJ2-7; 9 bases align to TRBD1. Trimming removed 6 bases from V and 9 bases from J; junction bases left unmatched: 24. The CDR3 totals 18 residues. Germline assignment: CDR1 MDHEN and CDR2 SYDVKM.

The V call is TRBV6-1, the J call TRBJ1-4, with 9 nucleotides matching TRBD1. Germline V gene sequence: CDR1 MNHNS, CDR2 SASEGT. V lost 4 bases and J lost 7; bases outside the gene matches: 7. The CDR3 is 15 residues long. CDR3 region: CASSVTQGALEKLFF. Here the CDR3 DNA reads TGTGCCAGCAGTGTAACACAGGGGGCACTTGAAAAACTGTTTTTT.

The chain employs TRBV11-3 and TRBJ2-1; 8 bases agree with TRBD1. CDR1 and CDR2 (germline): SGHNT, YENEEA. After removal of 4 bases from V and 0 bases from J, the junction contained 5 bases not matched to a gene. This CDR3 spans 16 amino acids. CDR3 coding DNA: TGTGCCAGCAGCTCCCGGGGACAGGACTCCTACAATGAGCAGTTCTTC. This encodes CASSSRGQDSYNEQFF.

This chain connects TRBV2 to TRBJ2-4; D remains unclear. Germline values: CDR1 SNHLY, CDR2 FYNNEI. The germline V and J ends were trimmed by 9 bases and 8 bases, with 14 bases remaining between them. The CDR3 has 12 residues. CDR3 sequence: CASSRLLDIQYF. In DNA form, the CDR3 reads TGTGCCAGTTCCCGACTGCTGGACATTCAGTACTTC.